The 32 T cell receptor beta chains in this list originate from one sample, sequenced in a study of cytomegalovirus exposure and HLA in healthy donors (TCRdb year 2017). The library was built by means of the immunoSEQ multiplex PCR assay. A mixture of 60 forward primers for TCR Vbeta segments and 13 reverse primers for TCR Jbeta segments was used in the multiplex PCR. Imported from immuneACCESS, the table was reduced by TCRdb to in-frame sequences with V and J called. These copies leave out some clones; in studies compared against another copy, an unresolved V gene accounts for under half, and the cause of the remainder is not known. The sample table holds roughly 120,000 clones, of which 15% were seen once. Of the sample, 1.9% falls within the top ten clones. Sequencing was done on a sample of PBMCs. These receptors came from a woman aged 18-30 years in good health and CMV-seronegative.

This clone was picked up a small number of times. The chain has TRBV6-4 and TRBJ2-5; TRBD1 aligns across 8 bases. The CDR3 runs 15 residues. The V gene's germline CDR1 is MRHNA and CDR2 SNTAGT. V lost 4 bases to trimming and J lost 4 bases; unmatched junction nucleotides: 8. This CDR3 reads CASSVGRGQAETQYF. Here the CDR3 DNA reads TGTGCCAGCAGTGTTGGCAGGGGGCAAGCAGAGACCCAGTACTTC.

This clone turned up a few times. The chain couples TRBV14 to TRBJ2-7, with D possibly matching TRBD1 (6 bases). CDR3 length: 14 residues. Per the germline V gene, CDR1 is SGHDN and CDR2 is FVKESK. The ends were cut back, 0 bases at V and 2 bases at J, with 8 bases in the middle. The CDR3 bases are TGTGCCAGCAGCCAAGAGACAGGTACCTACGAGCAGTACTTC. Protein product: CASSQETGTYEQYF.

This clone was observed a few times. The chain joins TRBV10-3 to TRBJ2-3; TRBD1 matches 9 bases. Trimming cost V 6 bases and J 6 bases; bases outside gene matches: 7. This CDR3 has 14 amino acids. Germline V gives CDR1 ENHRY, CDR2 SYGVKD. This chain's CDR3 is CAIRGQGVRDTQYF. In DNA, the CDR3 is TGTGCCATCAGGGGACAGGGAGTGCGGGATACGCAGTATTTT.

The V gene is TRBV7-9, the J gene TRBJ2-6, with D perhaps TRBD2 (5 bases). CDR1 and CDR2 from the germline V gene are SEHNR and FQNEAQ (reference sequence). The CDR3 is 15 residues long. V dropped 5 bases and J dropped 0 bases, with 8 bases sitting between them. The CDR3 is CASSPGDSGANVLTF. CDR3 sequence (DNA): TGTGCCAGCAGCCCCGGGGACTCTGGGGCCAACGTCCTGACTTTC.

This clone was seen a few times. The V call is TRBV9, the J call TRBJ1-1, with unresolved D. Germline loops: CDR1 SGDLS, CDR2 YYNGEE. Trimming removed 2 bases at V and 2 bases at J, with 10 bases between. CDR3 length: 14 residues. CDR3 amino acids: CASSVGLSNTEAFF. CDR3 nucleotide sequence: TGTGCCAGCAGCGTTGGCCTTTCAAACACTGAAGCTTTCTTT. The whole variable domain, remainder taken from reference TRBV9 and TRBJ1-1, is DSGVTQTPKHLITATGQRVTLRCSPRSGDLSVYWYQQSLDQGLQFLIQYYNGEERAKGNILERFSAQQFPDLHSELNLSSLELGDSALYFCASSVGLSNTEAFFGQGTRLTVV.

This clone came up a few times. This chain connects TRBV4-3 to TRBJ2-3; 9 bases agree with TRBD1. The CDR3 runs to 15 residues. Looked up from germline, CDR1 is LGHNA and CDR2 is YSLEER. The ends lost 0 bases at V and 4 bases at J; junction bases unmatched: 2. The CDR3 region is CASSQDGTGPDTQYF. DNA of the CDR3: TGCGCCAGCAGCCAAGACGGGACAGGGCCAGATACGCAGTATTTT.

Only a few counts were recorded for this clone. CDR3 sequence: CASSPKRGNTYEQYF. The CDR3 DNA reads as TGTGCCAGCAGCCCTAAGCGGGGAAATACCTACGAGCAGTACTTC. V is TRBV13 and J is TRBJ2-7; 7 nucleotides agree with TRBD2. Germline lookup yields CDR1 PRHDT and CDR2 FYEKMQ (reference sequence). There are 15 residues in the CDR3. V gave up 5 bases and J gave up 2 bases; unmatched junction bases: 9.

This clone was picked up a small number of times. The V and J genes are TRBV6-4 and TRBJ1-2; TRBD1 is a possible D gene (5 bases). Germline V lookup: CDR1 MRHNA, CDR2 SNTAGT. V lost 2 bases and J lost 8, with 30 bases in between. The CDR3 sequence is 19 residues long. CDR3 region: CASSDPRPYRGPGVRGYTF. The CDR3 DNA reads as TGTGCCAGCAGTGACCCGAGGCCCTATCGGGGACCGGGAGTCAGGGGCTACACCTTC.

This clone came up many times. The chain uses TRBV7-6 and TRBJ1-3; weak D call: TRBD1 (5 bases). This CDR3 spans 15 amino acids. The ends were cut back, 5 bases at V and 0 bases at J, with 11 bases in the middle. The V gene's germline CDR1 is SGHVS and CDR2 FNYEAQ. The CDR3 loop is CASSPDSFSGNTIYF. For the CDR3, the DNA is TGTGCCAGCAGCCCCGACAGTTTCTCTGGAAACACCATATATTTT.

V usage is TRBV6-1 and J usage is TRBJ1-4, with D possibly being TRBD1 (5 bases). There are 15 residues in the CDR3. The germline V gene has CDR1 MNHNS and CDR2 SASEGT. V lost 4 bases, J lost 0 bases, and 9 bases lay in between. CDR3 in amino acids: CASSGSTATNEKLFF. CDR3 DNA sequence: TGTGCCAGCAGTGGTTCGACAGCAACTAATGAAAAACTGTTTTTT.

V gene TRBV30 combines with J gene TRBJ1-3; no definite D call. Trimming stripped 2 bases from V and 2 bases from J, with 13 bases between. From germline, CDR1 is GTSNPN and CDR2 SVGIG (reference sequence). The CDR3 contains 15 residues. CDR3 amino acids: CAWSPGSSTGNTIYF. As DNA, the CDR3 is TGTGCCTGGAGTCCGGGTTCATCCACTGGAAACACCATATATTTT.

V and J are TRBV6-1 and TRBJ1-1; D may be TRBD1 (6 bases). From germline, CDR1 is MNHNS and CDR2 SASEGT. The length of the CDR3 is 14 residues. Trimming took off 5 bases at V and 3 bases at J, with 13 bases between the two ends. The CDR3 sequence: CASSQEGGDTEAFF. In nucleotides, the CDR3 is TGTGCCAGCAGTCAAGAAGGGGGGGACACTGAAGCTTTCTTT.

In its sample, this clone was seen a few times. The CDR3 DNA reads TGTGCCAGCAGCCCCGGGACTACCCCCTTCACGCAGTATTTT. Amino acids: CASSPGTTPFTQYF. The chain has TRBV5-6 and TRBJ2-3; 7 nucleotides match TRBD2. The junction had 11 bases not matched to a gene; V was cut back by 4 bases and J by 9 bases. Germline assignment: CDR1 SGHDT and CDR2 YYEEEE. The CDR3 consists of 14 residues.

This clone was counted between two and nine times. The rearrangement uses TRBV5-1 and TRBJ1-1; TRBD1 aligns across 7 bases. Looked up from germline, CDR1 is SGHRS and CDR2 is YFSETQ. The CDR3 has 14 residues. V trimming: 2 bases; J trimming: 4 bases; junction bases outside the gene matches: 5. CDR3 sequence: CASSFQGESTEAFF. In DNA form, the CDR3 reads TGCGCCAGCAGCTTCCAGGGGGAGTCCACTGAAGCTTTCTTT. Based on the CDR3 plus reference TRBV5-1 and TRBJ1-1, the full variable domain is KAGVTQTPRYLIKTRGQQVTLSCSPISGHRSVSWYQQTPGQGLQFLFEYFSETQRNKGNFPGRFSGRQFSNSRSEMNVSTLELGDSALYLCASSFQGESTEAFFGQGTRLTVV.

This chain connects TRBV7-2 to TRBJ2-4; 8 nucleotides agree with TRBD1. The CDR3 sequence is 14 residues long. Germline V CDR1 and CDR2: SGHTA, FQGNSA. V was clipped by 4 bases and J by 7 bases; unmatched bases: 6. CDR3 sequence reads: CASSSRGRGNIQYF. In DNA form, the CDR3 reads TGTGCCAGCAGCTCCAGGGGGCGCGGTAACATTCAGTACTTC.

In its sample, this clone was seen a few times. The chain uses TRBV10-3 and TRBJ2-3, with 9 bases that match TRBD1. CDR1 ENHRY and CDR2 SYGVKD come from the germline V gene. The CDR3 consists of 14 residues. V gave up 6 bases and J gave up 4 bases; unmatched junction bases: 5. The chain's CDR3 is CAIRPGQGPDTQYF. The CDR3 bases are TGTGCCATCAGACCGGGACAGGGCCCAGATACGCAGTATTTT.

The V gene is TRBV29-1, the J gene TRBJ2-3, with D maybe TRBD2 (6 bases). From germline, CDR1 is SQVTM and CDR2 ANQGSEA. The CDR3 runs 16 residues. V gave up 6 bases and J gave up 1 base, with 20 bases separating them. CDR3 bases: TGCAGCGTCCCCGTGGGGGTAGCGGCCCGCACAGATACGCAGTATTTT. This codes for CSVPVGVAARTDTQYF.

This clone was found a few times. The chain combines TRBV9 with TRBJ2-3; 13 bases match TRBD2. Germline-derived CDR1 and CDR2 are SGDLS and YYNGEE. The CDR3 runs to 16 residues. V lost 2 bases and J lost 6; bases outside the gene matches: 6. CDR3 sequence (DNA): TGTGCCAGCAGCGTGCAACTAGCGGGAGGGCTGGATACGCAGTATTTT. This encodes CASSVQLAGGLDTQYF.

This chain joins TRBV7-8 and TRBJ1-2, with D perhaps TRBD1 (6 bases). CDR3 size: 14 residues. Deletions cut 5 bases from V and 1 base from J, with 11 bases between. CDR1 and CDR2 (germline): SGHVS, FQNEAQ. The CDR3 DNA reads TGTGCCAGCAGCCCTGAACAGGGTAACTATGGCTACACCTTC. Amino acids: CASSPEQGNYGYTF. The full variable domain, completed using reference TRBV7-8 and TRBJ1-2, is GAGVSQSPRYKVAKRGQDVALRCDPISGHVSLFWYQQALGQGPEFLTYFQNEAQLDKSGLPSDRFFAERPEGSVSTLKIQRTQQEDSAVYLCASSPEQGNYGYTFGSGTRLTVV.

There are a few counts of this clone. The chain couples TRBV11-2 to TRBJ2-3; the match to TRBD2 covers 9 bases. The CDR3 extends over 16 amino acids. After removal of 2 bases from V and 5 bases from J, the junction contained 8 bases not matched to a gene. Germline V gene sequence: CDR1 SGHAT, CDR2 FQNNGV. The CDR3 is CASSLLGGGAGDTQYF. The CDR3 DNA is TGTGCCAGCAGCTTACTGGGCGGGGGGGCCGGAGATACGCAGTATTTT.

The chain carries TRBV2 and TRBJ2-3; 7 bases are shared with TRBD1. Germline CDR1 SNHLY, CDR2 FYNNEI. The V segment lost 5 bases and the J segment 0 bases; nucleotides outside the gene matches: 8. The length of the CDR3 is 16 residues. DNA for the CDR3: TGTGCCAGCAGTTTTACGGGACAGTCTAGCACAGATACGCAGTATTTT. It yields the protein CASSFTGQSSTDTQYF.

This clone was counted only a few times. The chain is built from TRBV9 and TRBJ2-3, with 8 positions matching TRBD2. Germline values: CDR1 SGDLS, CDR2 YYNGEE. This CDR3 contains 17 residues. V dropped 2 bases and J dropped 3; count of bases not matched to a gene: 11. The CDR3 DNA reads as TGTGCCAGCAGCGTGGGGGCGGGACTAGTCGGGACAGATACGCAGTATTTT. Its translation: CASSVGAGLVGTDTQYF. The variable domain in full, with the rest retrieved from reference TRBV9 and TRBJ2-3, is DSGVTQTPKHLITATGQRVTLRCSPRSGDLSVYWYQQSLDQGLQFLIQYYNGEERAKGNILERFSAQQFPDLHSELNLSSLELGDSALYFCASSVGAGLVGTDTQYFGPGTRLTVL.

Only a few counts were recorded for this clone. The rearrangement uses TRBV4-2 and TRBJ1-1; D is possibly TRBD1 (5 bases). Germline V lookup: CDR1 LGHNA, CDR2 YNFKEQ. Trimming left V 1 base short and J 4 bases short, with 16 bases between. The CDR3 has 16 residues. The CDR3 reads CASSQVNTGRITEAFF. CDR3 DNA sequence: TGTGCCAGCAGCCAAGTGAATACAGGACGGATCACTGAAGCTTTCTTT.

To note about this clone: This sample includes further DNA sequences coding for the same CDR3. This sequence joins TRBV11-2 and TRBJ2-1; the D is unclear. The V end was cut by 5 bases, the J end by 4 bases, with 6 bases between. The germline CDR1 and CDR2 sequences are SGHAT and FQNNGV. This CDR3 region has 12 residues. CDR3 in DNA: TGTGCCAGCAGCCCGCGTTACAATGAGCAGTTCTTC. Amino acids: CASSPRYNEQFF.

V is TRBV2 and J is TRBJ2-7; 8 bases match TRBD2. CDR1 is SNHLY, CDR2 FYNNEI, per germline. CDR3 length: 13 amino acids. V trimming: 8 bases; J trimming: 1 base; junction bases outside the gene matches: 4. The DNA for the CDR3 is TGTGCCAGCGGAGGCGGGAGGTCCTACGAGCAGTACTTC. Its protein product is CASGGGRSYEQYF.

The rearrangement joins TRBV7-3 to TRBJ2-1; TRBD2 aligns across 7 bases. Germline CDR1 is SGHTA and CDR2 is FQGTGA. Trimming cost V 2 bases and J 9 bases; bases outside gene matches: 10. The CDR3 spans 15 residues. As DNA, the CDR3 is TGTGCCAGCAGCTTATGGGGGGGTATCGTGGGTGAGCAGTTCTTC. This encodes CASSLWGGIVGEQFF.

V is TRBV5-6 and J is TRBJ1-5, with 8 bases aligning to TRBD1. J gave up 7 bases and V 0 bases, and 6 bases lay outside the gene matches. Looked up from germline, CDR1 is SGHDT and CDR2 is YYEEEE. This CDR3 is built from 15 residues. CDR3 sequence (DNA): TGTGCCAGCAGCTTGGGGGCAGGGGGCCGACAGCCCCAGCATTTT. It encodes CASSLGAGGRQPQHF.

This chain uses TRBV6-5 with TRBJ2-5; no definite D call. Looked up from germline, CDR1 is MNHEY and CDR2 is SVGAGI. The CDR3 contains 12 residues. V gave up 5 bases and J gave up 5 bases, with 9 bases separating them. CDR3: CASSPYGETQYF. The CDR3 nucleotides are TGTGCCAGCAGTCCATACGGGGAGACCCAGTACTTC.

With respect to this clone: Lacking the conserved final phenylalanine or tryptophan, this CDR3 likely reflects a read error. V gene TRBV28 combines with J gene TRBJ1-2; D is possibly TRBD1 (5 bases). Germline V CDR1 and CDR2: MDHEN, SYDVKM. Trimming cost V 5 bases and J 2 bases, with 21 bases left between them. The CDR3 runs 17 residues. The CDR3 DNA sequence: TGTGCCAGCAGTCCAAACCCCCCAGGGCGAGAGAACTATGGCTACACCGTC. It translates to CASSPNPPGRENYGYTV.

In this sample, this clone turned up once. CDR3 amino acids: CSVEDGLAGWDEQFF. For the CDR3, the DNA is TGCAGCGTTGAAGACGGTCTAGCGGGATGGGATGAGCAGTTCTTC. The V gene is TRBV29-1, the J gene TRBJ2-1; 9 bases match TRBD2. V lost 0 bases to trimming and J lost 8 bases; unmatched junction nucleotides: 8. The length of the CDR3 is 15 residues. Germline loops: CDR1 SQVTM, CDR2 ANQGSEA.

V gene TRBV28 combines with J gene TRBJ2-7, with a possible D match to TRBD1 (6 bases). Trimming left V 5 bases short and J 3 bases short, with 14 bases between. This CDR3 region has 14 residues. The germline V gene has CDR1 MDHEN and CDR2 SYDVKM. CDR3 DNA sequence: TGTGCCAGCAGTACGGACTGGGGGCTCTACGAGCAGTACTTC. It is translated as CASSTDWGLYEQYF.

The CDR3 loop reads CASHPGGDEQYF. The DNA of the CDR3 is TGTGCCTCCCACCCGGGGGGGGACGAGCAGTACTTC. The chain carries TRBV30 and TRBJ2-5, with 8 bases identical to TRBD2. The J call may not be correct, given that the DNA end is closer to TRBJ2-7. CDR1 GTSNPN and CDR2 SVGIG come from the germline V gene (reference sequence). The CDR3 consists of 12 residues.